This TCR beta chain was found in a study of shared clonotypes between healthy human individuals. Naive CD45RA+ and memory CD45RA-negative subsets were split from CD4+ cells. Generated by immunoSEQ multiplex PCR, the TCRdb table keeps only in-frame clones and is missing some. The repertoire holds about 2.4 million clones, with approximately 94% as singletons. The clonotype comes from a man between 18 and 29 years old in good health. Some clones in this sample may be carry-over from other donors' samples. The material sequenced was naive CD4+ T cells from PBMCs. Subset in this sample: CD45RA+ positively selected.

The CDR3: CASSEAWTTFF. The CDR3 nucleotides are TGTGCCAGCAGTGAAGCATGGACAACATTCTTC. The chain joins TRBV2 to TRBJ2-1; possible D gene TRBD1, 5 bases. This CDR3 has 11 amino acids. Trimming pared 0 bases from V and 16 bases from J, leaving 10 bases between. CDR1 and CDR2 from the germline V gene are SNHLY and FYNNEI.